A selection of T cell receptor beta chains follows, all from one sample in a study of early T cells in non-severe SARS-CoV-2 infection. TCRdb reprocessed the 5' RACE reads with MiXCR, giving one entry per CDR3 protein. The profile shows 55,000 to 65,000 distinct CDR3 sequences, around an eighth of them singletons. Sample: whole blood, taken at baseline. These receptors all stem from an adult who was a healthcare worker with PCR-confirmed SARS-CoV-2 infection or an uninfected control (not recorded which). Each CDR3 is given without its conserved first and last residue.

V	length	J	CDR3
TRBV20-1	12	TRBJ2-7	SAVTGAYSYEQY
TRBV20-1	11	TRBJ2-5	SATLLSRETQY
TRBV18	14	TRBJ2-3	ASSPSGERSTDTQY
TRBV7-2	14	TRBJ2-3	ASSPNSGGAIRTQY
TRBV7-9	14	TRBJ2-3	ASSRAGGKSTDTQY
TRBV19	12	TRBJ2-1	ASSEGDSINEQF
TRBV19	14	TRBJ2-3	ASSGYRFPTGDTQY
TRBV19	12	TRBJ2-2	ASTPGVYTGELF
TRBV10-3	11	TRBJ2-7	AAGTSSSYEQY
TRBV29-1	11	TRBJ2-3	SVRRAGADTQY
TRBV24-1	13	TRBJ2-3	ATSDLTSGSDTQY
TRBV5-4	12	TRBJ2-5	ASSMDREVETQY
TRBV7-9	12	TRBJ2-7	ASSGLAGPVEQY
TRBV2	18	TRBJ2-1	ASSTDPYAGTGGSYNEQF
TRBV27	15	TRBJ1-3	ASSPLPDGKTGNTIY
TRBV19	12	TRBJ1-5	ASSQGGGNQPQH
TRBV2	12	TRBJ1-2	ASSVAGARYGYT
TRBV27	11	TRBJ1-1	ASRLIGNTEAF
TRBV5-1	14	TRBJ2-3	ASSRARLEFTDTQY
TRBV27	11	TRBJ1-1	ASSLGHYTEAF
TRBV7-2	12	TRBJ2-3	ASSLSHRADTQY
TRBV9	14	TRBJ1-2	ASSVVDIPGNYGYT
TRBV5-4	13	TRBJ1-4	ASSSRTASNEKLF
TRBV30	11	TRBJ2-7	AYRDRGANGQY